A single sample gave rise to the 21 T cell receptor beta chains below, sequenced in a study of Graves' ophthalmopathy and Graves' hyperthyroidism. Amplification targeted the TCR beta CDR3 regions, with RNA transcripts as the source material. After a first-round RT-PCR with HTBI primers, a second-round multiplex PCR was run. A single record per CDR3 protein comes from TCRdb applying MiXCR to the multiplex PCR reads. The table shows about 210,000 distinct CDR3 sequences, with 25% to 30% occurring only once. The sequenced material came from peripheral blood. The origin of the receptors is a man aged 50-59 years with Graves' ophthalmopathy.

J is TRBJ2-7 and V is TRBV15; D may be TRBD1 (5 bases). CDR3 length: 14 amino acids. Germline V gene lookup returns CDR1 LNHNV and CDR2 YYDKDF (reference sequence). Trimming removed 3 bases at V and 2 bases at J, with 11 bases between. CDR3 nucleotides: TGTGCCACCAGCAGCAACCGACAGACCTACGAGCAGTACTTC. Translation: CATSSNRQTYEQYF.

At least ten counts were recorded for this clonotype. The V gene is TRBV27, the J gene TRBJ2-5; D is unclear. The CDR3 runs to 14 residues. Trimming took 0 bases from V and 5 from J, leaving 10 bases between them. Germline lookup yields CDR1 MNHEY and CDR2 SMNVEV (reference sequence). CDR3 amino acids: CASSLSGIHETQYF. DNA for the CDR3: TGTGCCAGCAGTTTATCAGGGATTCATGAGACCCAGTACTTC.

This clonotype was picked up many times. This chain links TRBV5-1 with TRBJ2-7; D is undetermined. Germline V CDR1 and CDR2: SGHRS, YFSETQ. The V and J ends lost 2 bases and 2 bases respectively, with 8 bases between them. The CDR3 spans 13 residues. The CDR3 reads CASSLSTAYEQYF. CDR3 coding DNA: TGCGCCAGCAGCTTATCCACCGCCTACGAGCAGTACTTC.

This clonotype was picked up many times. The gene calls are TRBV29-1 and TRBJ1-1; D might be TRBD1 (5 bases). Germline V CDR1 and CDR2: SQVTM, ANQGSEA. CDR3 length: 12 residues. V was cut by 3 bases and J by 7 bases, with 12 bases left in between. In DNA, the CDR3 is TGCAGCGTTGAGGGACTGGCCCTTGAAGCTTTCTTT. Its translation is CSVEGLALEAFF. Drawing the rest from reference TRBV29-1 and TRBJ1-1, the complete variable domain is SAVISQKPSRDICQRGTSLTIQCQVDSQVTMMFWYRQQPGQSLTLIATANQGSEATYESGFVIDKFPISRPNLTFSTLTVSNMSPEDSSIYLCSVEGLALEAFFGQGTRLTVV.

The sample holds many counts of this clonotype. The chain recombines TRBV28 with TRBJ1-1; perhaps TRBD1 as D (6 bases). V dropped 3 bases and J dropped 8 bases, with 19 bases sitting between them. The CDR3 has 15 amino acids. CDR1 is MDHEN, CDR2 SYDVKM, per germline. CDR3 region: CASSFPARGTVEAFF. The CDR3 DNA reads as TGTGCCAGCAGTTTTCCGGCCAGGGGCACTGTCGAAGCTTTCTTT. The entire variable domain, with the rest obtained from reference TRBV28 and TRBJ1-1, is as follows: DVKVTQSSRYLVKRTGEKVFLECVQDMDHENMFWYRQDPGLGLRLIYFSYDVKMKEKGDIPEGYSVSREKKERFSLILESASTNQTSMYLCASSFPARGTVEAFFGQGTRLTVV.

The sample holds many counts of this clonotype. The CDR3 sequence is CASSKTGQVDQPQHF. The CDR3 DNA sequence: TGTGCCAGCAGTAAAACGGGGCAGGTTGATCAGCCCCAGCATTTT. This chain joins TRBV27 and TRBJ1-5; D is possibly TRBD1 (5 bases). This CDR3 contains 15 residues. Per germline, CDR1 MNHEY and CDR2 SMNVEV (reference sequence). The ends were cut back, 5 bases at V and 5 bases at J, with 16 bases in the middle.

The chain is built from TRBV24-1 and TRBJ1-5; TRBD1 matches at 9 bases. V dropped 10 bases and J dropped 7; count of bases not matched to a gene: 13. Germline V gene data show CDR1 as KGHDR and CDR2 as SFDVKD. The CDR3 loop spans 15 amino acids. Here the CDR3 reads CATHRQGEVRQPQHF. CDR3 nucleotides: TGTGCCACTCACAGACAGGGGGAGGTGCGGCAGCCCCAGCATTTT.

This clonotype was recorded many times. The chain is built from TRBV6-1 and TRBJ1-6, with no clear D. The V gene's germline CDR1 is MNHNS and CDR2 SASEGT. Trimming stripped 0 bases from V and 7 bases from J, with 4 bases between. This CDR3 region has 13 residues. CDR3 amino acids: CASSEAGNSPLHF. CDR3 nucleotide sequence: TGTGCCAGCAGTGAAGCCGGCAATTCACCCCTCCACTTT.

V and J are TRBV12-3 or TRBV12-4 and TRBJ1-1, with 7 bases fitting TRBD1. V was clipped by 2 bases and J by 4 bases; unmatched bases: 4. The CDR3 is 14 residues long. This CDR3 is CASSLRQGATEAFF. Written as DNA, the CDR3 is TGTGCCAGCAGTTTAAGACAGGGCGCCACTGAAGCTTTCTTT.

V and J are TRBV4-2 and TRBJ1-6, with 7 bases matching TRBD1. Germline trimming cut 3 bases from V and 6 bases from J; bases unmatched to any gene: 5. This CDR3 region has 15 residues. Germline CDR1 reads LGHNA; CDR2 reads YNFKEQ. The CDR3 spells CASSQDRDSNSPLHF. The DNA of the CDR3 is TGTGCCAGCAGCCAGGACCGGGACAGTAATTCACCCCTCCACTTT.

This clonotype was counted ten times or more. The chain uses TRBV11-2 and TRBJ1-1; D not certain. Germline V gene data show CDR1 as SGHAT and CDR2 as FQNNGV. This CDR3 has 14 residues. V lost 0 bases, J lost 6 bases, and 11 bases lay in between. CDR3 coding DNA: TGTGCCAGCAGCTTAGATCTGGGTGGGCCTGAAGCTTTCTTT. Protein sequence: CASSLDLGGPEAFF.

This rearrangement joins TRBV4-2 to TRBJ2-7; D possibly uses TRBD1 or TRBD2 (6 bases each). The CDR3 consists of 15 residues. V lost 2 bases and J 0 bases, leaving 11 bases between the germline ends. Germline V gene sequence: CDR1 LGHNA, CDR2 YNFKEQ. The chain's CDR3 is CASSQKEGGSYEQYF. The CDR3 coding sequence is TGTGCCAGCAGCCAAAAAGAGGGGGGCTCCTACGAGCAGTACTTC.

This clonotype appeared many times. V gene TRBV30 combines with J gene TRBJ2-7, with 10 bases aligning to TRBD1. In germline, CDR1 is GTSNPN, CDR2 SVGIG (reference sequence). The CDR3 has 15 amino acids. With V trimmed by 4 bases and J by 3 bases, 9 bases remained unmatched. The CDR3 sequence: CAWISRDRGIYEQYF. CDR3 DNA: TGTGCCTGGATTTCCCGGGACAGGGGCATCTACGAGCAGTACTTC. The full variable domain, its missing parts supplied by reference TRBV30 and TRBJ2-7, is SQTIHQWPATLVQPVGSPLSLECTVEGTSNPNLYWYRQAAGRGLQLLFYSVGIGQISSEVPQNLSASRPQDRQFILSSKKLLLSDSGFYLCAWISRDRGIYEQYFGPGTRLTVT.

This clonotype was recorded at least ten times. The V and J genes are TRBV7-9 and TRBJ2-2; D remains ambiguous. V was trimmed by 5 bases and J by 5 bases, leaving 15 bases between them. This CDR3 spans 15 amino acids. Germline assignment: CDR1 SEHNR and CDR2 FQNEAQ (reference sequence). The chain's CDR3 is CASSLTEVLTGELFF. The CDR3 DNA reads as TGTGCCAGCAGCCTGACCGAGGTTTTAACCGGGGAGCTGTTTTTT. The full variable domain, completed using reference TRBV7-9 and TRBJ2-2, is DTGVSQNPRHKITKRGQNVTFRCDPISEHNRLYWYRQTLGQGPEFLTYFQNEAQLEKSRLLSDRFSAERPKGSFSTLEIQRTEQGDSAMYLCASSLTEVLTGELFFGEGSRLTVL.

The V gene is TRBV6-2 or TRBV6-3, the J gene TRBJ2-5, with TRBD1 matching 10 bases. Trimming removed 6 bases from V and 3 bases from J; junction bases left unmatched: 13. The germline CDR1 and CDR2 sequences are MNHEY and SVGEGT. The CDR3 has 17 amino acids. CDR3 region: CASSLRQGATGEETQYF. The CDR3 region has the DNA TGTGCCAGCAGCCTACGACAGGGGGCCACGGGGGAAGAGACCCAGTACTTC.

The chain employs TRBV6-1 and TRBJ1-1, with D tentatively TRBD1 (5 bases). CDR1 is MNHNS, CDR2 SASEGT, per germline. This CDR3 contains 14 residues. The V gene lost 4 bases and the J gene lost 6 bases, with 15 bases spanning the gap. In nucleotides, the CDR3 is TGTGCCAGCAGTGCAGTGGGGGGAGGCGCTGAAGCTTTCTTT. Translating it yields CASSAVGGGAEAFF.

This clonotype was counted ten times or more. This chain joins TRBV19 and TRBJ2-5; 9 positions match TRBD2. The CDR3 spans 16 residues. Per the germline V gene, CDR1 is LNHDA and CDR2 is SQIVND (reference sequence). Germline trimming cut 5 bases from V and 4 bases from J; bases unmatched to any gene: 11. The CDR3 region has the DNA TGTGCCAGTAGTGCGGGGCTAGCGGGATCTCGAGAGACCCAGTACTTC. It yields the protein CASSAGLAGSRETQYF.

The rearrangement links TRBV12-3 or TRBV12-4 to TRBJ1-5, with 8 bases lining up with TRBD1. This CDR3 has 15 residues. Trimming at V came to 5 bases and at J to 4 bases, leaving 7 bases not matched to a gene. As DNA, the CDR3 is TGTGCCAGCAGTACACGAGGACAGGGAAATCAGCCCCAGCATTTT. Its translation: CASSTRGQGNQPQHF.

This clonotype was detected many times. The genes are TRBV19 and TRBJ2-7; D gene uncertain. Germline CDR1 reads LNHDA; CDR2 reads SQIVND (reference sequence). The CDR3 covers 15 residues. Trimming removed 2 bases at V and 3 bases at J, with 14 bases between. CDR3 nucleotides: TGTGCCAGTAGTATAAGAATCGGGCCAGTCTACGAGCAGTACTTC. Its translation is CASSIRIGPVYEQYF.

The V and J genes are TRBV12-3 or TRBV12-4 and TRBJ2-7; D unresolved. V was shortened by 6 bases and J by 7 bases, with 13 bases between the two germline ends. This CDR3 region has 12 residues. CDR3 amino acids: CASRKDGPEQYF. CDR3 in DNA: TGTGCCAGCAGAAAGGACGGACCGGAGCAGTACTTC.

This clonotype was found many times. The chain carries TRBV19 and TRBJ2-4; the D is unclear. The CDR3 totals 14 residues. Germline V gives CDR1 LNHDA, CDR2 SQIVND (reference sequence). Trimming took off 1 base at V and 9 bases at J, with 13 bases between the two ends. The CDR3 sequence: CASSIARLGSIQYF. DNA for the CDR3: TGTGCCAGTAGTATAGCAAGACTCGGATCCATTCAGTACTTC.